This T cell receptor beta chain was obtained from a study of human T cells and chemical hapten exposure. The CDR3 covers 11 residues. V lost 4 bases, J lost 3 bases, and 1 base lay in between. TCRdb redid the calling of the RACE reads with MiXCR, one entry per CDR3 protein. The data hold approximately 90,000 distinct CDR3 sequences, with approximately 9.9% observed a single time. Time point here: patch test 2, 6 weeks after DPC sensitization. Treatment defined: therapeutic diphenylcyclopropenone sensitization with weekly scalp DPC. The rearrangement uses TRBV5-3 and TRBJ2-2; D is unclear. TRBV5-3 is assigned to the ORF class and has an uncertain function. This clonotype was obtained from a man aged 35-49 years with alopecia areata. Some clones in this sample may be carry-over from other donors' samples. The sample was whole blood, taken in connection with sensitization to the hapten diphenylcyclopropenone (DPC). CDR3 amino acids: CARSHTGELFF. In DNA form, the CDR3 reads TGTGCCAGAAGCCACACCGGGGAGCTGTTTTTT.